The rows below give T cell receptor beta chains drawn from one sample of a study of blood T cell repertoires in COVID-19. Assay: immunoSEQ multiplex PCR; the TCRdb copy retains only in-frame clones and omits some. The data show about 250,000 clones, around 86% seen once. Sequencing input: peripheral blood. The receptors were sampled from a woman aged 80 or older with COVID-19, enrolled during active disease. Each CDR3 is given with its conserved first and last residue. The D gene is left open where the match is weak. A row's size may be missing; if present it is once, few, many or a size class.

clone_size	v_call	j_call	d_call	cdr3_aa	cdr3_nt
-	TRBV1	TRBJ2-1	-	CTSSQDTSGGYNEQFF	TGCACCAGCAGCCAAGATACTAGCGGGGGTTACAATGAGCAGTTCTTC
-	TRBV30	TRBJ2-7	-	CAWSTGTSYEQYF	TGTGCCTGGAGTACAGGGACCTCCTACGAGCAGTACTTC
few	TRBV9	TRBJ1-1	-	CASSVGSGEAFF	TGTGCCAGCAGCGTCGGGTCGGGAGAAGCTTTCTTT
-	TRBV6-5	TRBJ1-1	-	CASSLRQANTEAFF	TGTGCCAGCAGTTTACGACAGGCGAACACTGAAGCTTTCTTT
-	TRBV18	TRBJ1-3	-	CASSPGQSIFSGNTIYF	TGTGCCAGCTCACCCGGACAATCCATCTTCTCTGGAAACACCATATATTTT
-	TRBV2	TRBJ2-1	TRBD1	CATGQGLSYNEQFF	TGTGCCACCGGACAGGGACTTTCCTACAATGAGCAGTTCTTC
-	TRBV28	TRBJ2-7	-	CASSPLDSHLYEQYF	TGTGCCAGCAGCCCCCTAGACTCCCACCTCTACGAGCAGTACTTC
-	TRBV5-4	TRBJ2-3	TRBD2	CASSNSGGPTDTQYF	TGTGCCAGCAGCAATAGCGGGGGGCCCACAGATACGCAGTATTTT
-	TRBV7-2	TRBJ1-1	TRBD1	CASSPPPGGTEAFF	TGTGCCAGCAGCCCTCCCCCAGGGGGCACTGAAGCTTTCTTT
-	TRBV12-3/TRBV12-4	TRBJ2-5	TRBD1	CASTGGETQYF	TGTGCCAGCACAGGGGGAGAGACCCAGTACTTC
-	TRBV19	TRBJ1-4	TRBD1	CASRDPGQGANEKLFF	TGTGCCAGTAGAGACCCCGGACAGGGGGCTAATGAAAAACTGTTTTTT
once	TRBV5-1	TRBJ1-1	-	CASSFVLQGITEAFF	TGCGCCAGCAGCTTCGTTTTGCAGGGGATCACTGAAGCTTTCTTT
once	TRBV11-2	TRBJ1-2	TRBD1	CASSSQGQVNYGYTF	TGTGCCAGCAGCTCTCAAGGACAGGTTAACTATGGCTACACCTTC
-	TRBV2	TRBJ2-3	-	CASSERGLGTQYF	TGTGCCAGCAGTGAGAGGGGGTTAGGTACGCAGTATTTT
-	TRBV7-2	TRBJ1-3	-	CASSTSSGNTIYF	TGTGCCAGCAGCACGAGCTCTGGAAACACCATATATTTT
-	TRBV6-2/TRBV6-3	TRBJ2-2	TRBD1	CASSEDRGIGELFF	TGTGCCAGCAGTGAGGACAGGGGTATCGGGGAGCTGTTTTTT
-	TRBV18	TRBJ1-1	-	CASSPPEGSNTEAFF	TGTGCCAGCTCACCACCGGAGGGATCGAACACTGAAGCTTTCTTT
-	TRBV5-6	TRBJ1-2	TRBD1	CASSLEGAKGYTF	TGTGCCAGCAGCTTGGAGGGGGCGAAAGGCTACACCTTC
-	TRBV28	TRBJ1-1	TRBD1	CASRTPFGQGVGAFF	TGTGCCAGCAGAACCCCTTTTGGACAGGGAGTGGGAGCTTTCTTT
-	TRBV3-1/TRBV3-2	TRBJ2-3	TRBD1	CASTPSQGAAQYF	TGTGCCAGCACCCCCTCACAGGGGGCGGCGCAGTATTTT
once	TRBV15	TRBJ2-5	TRBD1	CATRAGTGKKETQYF	TGTGCCACACGGGCCGGGACAGGGAAAAAAGAGACCCAGTACTTC
-	TRBV5-6	TRBJ2-5	TRBD2	CASSFGLAGGQETQYF	TGTGCCAGCAGCTTCGGACTAGCGGGCGGGCAAGAGACCCAGTACTTC
-	TRBV2	TRBJ2-5	-	CASSRQGRGETQYF	TGTGCCAGCAGCCGACAGGGGCGGGGGGAGACCCAGTACTTC
-	TRBV18	TRBJ1-1	-	CASSPFARGEAFF	TGTGCCAGCTCACCATTCGCAAGGGGAGAAGCTTTCTTT
-	TRBV6-4	TRBJ1-5	-	CASSEQTGRNQPQHF	TGTGCCAGCAGTGAACAGACGGGGAGAAATCAGCCCCAGCATTTT